A selection of T cell receptor beta chains follows, all from one sample in a study of monozygotic twins with inflammatory bowel disease. TCRdb re-called the 5' RACE reads; one entry per CDR3 protein, DNA not given. The listing records around 400,000 distinct CDR3 sequences. Specimen: blood. The receptors shown here come from a human donor with ulcerative colitis or Crohn's disease, or a healthy co-twin of an affected twin (not recorded which). Both conserved end residues are part of each CDR3.

>TRBJ1-6|TRBV20-1
CSARKPGTGGIAYNSPLHF
>TRBJ1-1|TRBV15
CATSTPPLRQLNTEVFF
>TRBJ2-1|TRBV5-4
CASSLWLAGVDEQFF
>TRBJ1-1|TRBV12-3/TRBV12-4
CASIDRYLPDSLNTEAFF
>TRBJ1-1|TRBV12-3/TRBV12-4
CASTQGQGETEAFF
>TRBJ2-7|TRBV28
CASSNQGPGLYEQYF
>TRBJ1-2|TRBV29-1
CSVFENYGYTF
>TRBJ2-7|TRBV5-1
CASSGTGSYEQYF
>TRBJ1-4|TRBV30
CVWSVDGEKLFF
>TRBJ2-3|TRBV19
CASSFPPLAGGKDTQYF
>TRBJ2-3|TRBV5-1
CASSLAGGRDTQYF
>TRBJ2-1|TRBV20-1
CSVPPTSSSYNEQFF
>TRBJ2-2|TRBV2
CASVEGGRTRNTGELFF
>TRBJ1-1|TRBV5-1
CASSSIDSSREEAFF
>TRBJ2-1|TRBV7-9
CASSPRGGGIGIEQFF
>TRBJ1-1|TRBV5-1
CASSSGGPNTEAFF
>TRBJ2-1|TRBV12-3/TRBV12-4
CASSFLGVGRSRDNEQFF
>TRBJ1-4|TRBV11-1
CASSLGRGSVAANEKLFF
>TRBJ2-7|TRBV19
CASSDPGTSGYEQYF
>TRBJ2-4|TRBV4-1
CASSPQGERRFLAKNIQYF
>TRBJ2-1|TRBV12-5
CASGTGQNNEQFF
>TRBJ2-7|TRBV20-1
CSASAGTFYEQYF
>TRBJ1-1|TRBV3-1
CASSQDPPGWMNTEAFF
>TRBJ2-5|TRBV7-2
CASSLSRATQETQYF
>TRBJ2-5|TRBV3-1
CASSLLAREETQYF
>TRBJ2-7|TRBV28
CASTPMGADEQYF
>TRBJ2-5|TRBV7-2
CASSLMRGSQETQYF
>TRBJ2-5|TRBV5-6
CASSFPGAGTQYF
>TRBJ1-5|TRBV12-3/TRBV12-4
CASRVGAEGGTPQHF
>TRBJ2-1|TRBV25-1
CASSPYGGLGQNEQFF
>TRBJ1-6|TRBV5-1
CASSLEGAPRPLHF
>TRBJ2-7|TRBV6-5
CASFGGRYEQYF
>TRBJ2-5|TRBV5-6
CASSSRTRLAGPASFQTQYF
>TRBJ2-5|TRBV7-2
CASSPRTIYTGETQYF
>TRBJ1-1|TRBV15
CATSRGQGMNTEAFF
>TRBJ2-7|TRBV5-5
CASSLEGPASYEQYF
>TRBJ1-1|TRBV5-1
CASSPRPENSEAFF
>TRBJ2-1|TRBV12-3/TRBV12-4
CASSSALPGGGGNEQFF
>TRBJ2-1|TRBV4-2
CASSLTGQGANEQFF
>TRBJ2-1|TRBV5-4
CASSPPPGEVYNEQFF
>TRBJ2-7|TRBV7-9
CASSLGGISEQYF
>TRBJ2-3|TRBV11-2
CASSSPGFSGRVSDTQYF